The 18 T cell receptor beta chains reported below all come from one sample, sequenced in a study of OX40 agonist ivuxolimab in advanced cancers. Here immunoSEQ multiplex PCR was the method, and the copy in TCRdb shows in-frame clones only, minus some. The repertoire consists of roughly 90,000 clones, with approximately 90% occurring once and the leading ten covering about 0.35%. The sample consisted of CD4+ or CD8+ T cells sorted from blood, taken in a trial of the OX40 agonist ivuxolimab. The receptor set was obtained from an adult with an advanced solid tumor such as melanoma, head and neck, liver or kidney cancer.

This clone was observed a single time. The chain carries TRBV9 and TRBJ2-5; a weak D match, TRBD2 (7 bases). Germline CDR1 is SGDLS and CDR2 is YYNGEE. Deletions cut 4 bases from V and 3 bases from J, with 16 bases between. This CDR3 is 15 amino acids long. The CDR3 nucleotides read TGTGCCAGCAGCACGTGGGGGGGGCAAGAAGAGACCCAGTACTTC. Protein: CASSTWGGQEETQYF.

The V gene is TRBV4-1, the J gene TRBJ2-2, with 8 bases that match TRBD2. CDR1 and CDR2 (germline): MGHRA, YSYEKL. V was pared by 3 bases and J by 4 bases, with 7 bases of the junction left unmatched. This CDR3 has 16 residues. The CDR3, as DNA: TGCGCCAGCAGCCACCCAGGCGGGAGGCGCACCGGGGAGCTGTTTTTT. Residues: CASSHPGGRRTGELFF.

The CDR3 region is CASRQGAGETQYF. CDR3 sequence (DNA): TGTGCCAGCAGACAAGGGGCCGGGGAGACCCAGTACTTC. This chain uses TRBV7-2 with TRBJ2-5; D may be TRBD1 (5 bases). This CDR3 has 13 residues. CDR1 and CDR2 (germline): SGHTA, FQGNSA. V gave up 6 bases and J gave up 5 bases, with 13 bases separating them. Combining the CDR3 with reference TRBV7-2 and TRBJ2-5 gives the whole variable domain GAGVSQSPSNKVTEKGKDVELRCDPISGHTALYWYRQSLGQGLEFLIYFQGNSAPDKSGLPSDRFSAERTGGSVSTLTIQRTQQEDSAVYLCASRQGAGETQYFGPGTRLLVL.

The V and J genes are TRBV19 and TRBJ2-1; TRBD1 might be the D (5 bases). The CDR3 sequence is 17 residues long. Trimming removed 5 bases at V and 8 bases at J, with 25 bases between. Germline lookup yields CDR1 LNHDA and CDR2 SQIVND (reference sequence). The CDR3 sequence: CASSLNANRFYGHEQFF. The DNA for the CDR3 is TGTGCCAGTAGTCTCAACGCCAACAGGTTCTATGGCCATGAGCAGTTCTTC. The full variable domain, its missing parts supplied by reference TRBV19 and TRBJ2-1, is DGGITQSPKYLFRKEGQNVTLSCEQNLNHDAMYWYRQDPGQGLRLIYYSQIVNDFQKGDIAEGYSVSREKKESFPLTVTSAQKNPTAFYLCASSLNANRFYGHEQFFGPGTRLTVL.

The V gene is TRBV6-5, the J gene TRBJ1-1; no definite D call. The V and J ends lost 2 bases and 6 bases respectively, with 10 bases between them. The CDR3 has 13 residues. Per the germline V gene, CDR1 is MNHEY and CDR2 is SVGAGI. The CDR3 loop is CASSYRGGAEAFF. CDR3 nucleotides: TGTGCCAGCAGTTACCGGGGTGGGGCTGAAGCTTTCTTT.

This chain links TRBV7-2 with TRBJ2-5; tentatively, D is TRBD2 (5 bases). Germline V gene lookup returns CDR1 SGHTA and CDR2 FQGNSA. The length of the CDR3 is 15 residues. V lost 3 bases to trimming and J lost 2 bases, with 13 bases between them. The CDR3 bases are TGTGCCAGCAGCTTTTTGGCGGGCGGGCAAGAGACCCAGTACTTC. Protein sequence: CASSFLAGGQETQYF.

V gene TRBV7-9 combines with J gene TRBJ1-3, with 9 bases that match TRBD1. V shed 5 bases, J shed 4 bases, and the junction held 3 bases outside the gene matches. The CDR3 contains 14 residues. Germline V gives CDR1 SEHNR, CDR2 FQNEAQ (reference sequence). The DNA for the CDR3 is TGTGCCAGCAGCCACAGGGGGCTCGGAAACACCATATATTTT. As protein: CASSHRGLGNTIYF. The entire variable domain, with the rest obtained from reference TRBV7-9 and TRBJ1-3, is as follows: DTGVSQNPRHKITKRGQNVTFRCDPISEHNRLYWYRQTLGQGPEFLTYFQNEAQLEKSRLLSDRFSAERPKGSFSTLEIQRTEQGDSAMYLCASSHRGLGNTIYFGEGSWLTVV.

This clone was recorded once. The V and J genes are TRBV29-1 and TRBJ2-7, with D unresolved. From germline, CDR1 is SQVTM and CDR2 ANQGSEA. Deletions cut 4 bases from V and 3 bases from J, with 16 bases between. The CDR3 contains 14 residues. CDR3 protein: CSVGLSRPDYEQYF. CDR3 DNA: TGCAGCGTTGGGCTGAGCAGGCCGGACTACGAGCAGTACTTC.

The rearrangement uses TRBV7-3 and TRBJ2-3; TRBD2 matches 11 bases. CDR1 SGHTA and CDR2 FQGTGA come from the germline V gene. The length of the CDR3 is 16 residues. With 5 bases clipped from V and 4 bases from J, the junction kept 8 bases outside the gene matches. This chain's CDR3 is CASSDRVAGGADTQYF. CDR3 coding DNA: TGTGCCAGCAGCGACAGAGTAGCGGGAGGGGCAGATACGCAGTATTTT.

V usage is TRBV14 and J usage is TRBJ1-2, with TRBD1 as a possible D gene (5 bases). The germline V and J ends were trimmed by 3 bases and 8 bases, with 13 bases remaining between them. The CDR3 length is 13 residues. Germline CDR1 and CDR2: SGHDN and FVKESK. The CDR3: CASSQQGLGGYTF. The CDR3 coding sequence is TGTGCCAGCAGCCAGCAGGGTCTGGGGGGCTACACCTTC.

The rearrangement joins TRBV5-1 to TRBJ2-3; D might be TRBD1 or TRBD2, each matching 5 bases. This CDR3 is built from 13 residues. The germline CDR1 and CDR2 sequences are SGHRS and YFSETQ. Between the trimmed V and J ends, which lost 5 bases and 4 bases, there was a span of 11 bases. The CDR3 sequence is CASSKLGADTQYF. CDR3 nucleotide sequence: TGCGCCAGCAGTAAACTAGGGGCAGATACGCAGTATTTT. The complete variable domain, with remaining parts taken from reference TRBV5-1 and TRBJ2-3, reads KAGVTQTPRYLIKTRGQQVTLSCSPISGHRSVSWYQQTPGQGLQFLFEYFSETQRNKGNFPGRFSGRQFSNSRSEMNVSTLELGDSALYLCASSKLGADTQYFGPGTRLTVL.

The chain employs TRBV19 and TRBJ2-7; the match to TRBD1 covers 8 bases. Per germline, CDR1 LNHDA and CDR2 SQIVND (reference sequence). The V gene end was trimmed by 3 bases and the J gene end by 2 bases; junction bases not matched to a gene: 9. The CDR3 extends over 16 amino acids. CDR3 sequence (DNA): TGTGCCAGTAGTATCCAAGGACAGGGTAATACCTACGAGCAGTACTTC. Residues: CASSIQGQGNTYEQYF.

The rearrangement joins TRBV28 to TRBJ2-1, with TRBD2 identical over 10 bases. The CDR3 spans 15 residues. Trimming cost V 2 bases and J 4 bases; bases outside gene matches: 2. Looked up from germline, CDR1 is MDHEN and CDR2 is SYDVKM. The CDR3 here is CASSLSGRAYNEQFF. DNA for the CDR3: TGTGCCAGCAGTTTAAGCGGGAGGGCTTACAATGAGCAGTTCTTC.

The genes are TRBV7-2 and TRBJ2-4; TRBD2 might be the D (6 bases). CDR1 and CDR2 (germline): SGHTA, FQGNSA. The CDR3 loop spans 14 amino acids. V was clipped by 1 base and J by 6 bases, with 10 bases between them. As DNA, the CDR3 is TGTGCCAGCAGCTTAGAGTGGAGGGGAAACATTCAGTACTTC. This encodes CASSLEWRGNIQYF.

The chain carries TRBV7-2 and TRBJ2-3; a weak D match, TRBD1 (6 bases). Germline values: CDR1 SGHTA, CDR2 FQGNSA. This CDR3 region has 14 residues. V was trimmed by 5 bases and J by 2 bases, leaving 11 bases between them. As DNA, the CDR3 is TGTGCCAGCAGCATGAGACAGGTCACAGATACGCAGTATTTT. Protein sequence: CASSMRQVTDTQYF.

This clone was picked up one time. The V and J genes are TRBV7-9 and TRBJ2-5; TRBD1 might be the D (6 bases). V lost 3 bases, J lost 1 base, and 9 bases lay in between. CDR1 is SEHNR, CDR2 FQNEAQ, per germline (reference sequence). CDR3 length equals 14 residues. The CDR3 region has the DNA TGTGCCAGCAGCTTGGAAGGGGGCCAAGAGACCCAGTACTTC. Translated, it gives CASSLEGGQETQYF.

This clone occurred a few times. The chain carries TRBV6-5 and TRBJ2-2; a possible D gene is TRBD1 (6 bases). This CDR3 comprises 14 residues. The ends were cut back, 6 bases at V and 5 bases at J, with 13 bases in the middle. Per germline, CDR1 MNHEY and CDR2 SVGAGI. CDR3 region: CASRDRSWTGELFF. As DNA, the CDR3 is TGTGCCAGCAGAGACAGGTCGTGGACCGGGGAGCTGTTTTTT.

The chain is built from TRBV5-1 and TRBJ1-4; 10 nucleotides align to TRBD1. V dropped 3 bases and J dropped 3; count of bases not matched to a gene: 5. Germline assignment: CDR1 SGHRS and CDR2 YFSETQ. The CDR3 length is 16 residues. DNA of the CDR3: TGCGCCAGCAGCTCGACAGGGGGCGTCTCTAATGAAAAACTGTTTTTT. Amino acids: CASSSTGGVSNEKLFF.